At least ten counts were recorded for the clone carrying this T cell receptor (beta chain). Its antigen is unknown. Trimming removed 2 bases at V and 7 bases at J, with 11 bases between. The CDR3 length is 13 residues. Germline CDR1 and CDR2: MNHEY and SVGAGI. This entry belongs to a study of regulatory T cells in long-lasting Graves disease. Whole-study results and caveats: The sample size was small, and this may have reduced accuracy.

Documented time point: persistent/refractory GD, antithyroid drugs over 5 years with positive TRAb. Isolated PBMC RNA provided the starting material for the TCR library. The peripheral blood volume drawn was approximately 9 milliliters, and it was collected into EDTA tubes. Library construction for TCR beta used iRepertoire HTBI primers and Arm-PCR of CDR3 regions. TCRdb re-called the multiplex PCR reads through MiXCR, storing one row per CDR3 protein. The sample contains about 310,000 distinct CDR3 sequences, 22% of which appear only once. The V and J genes are TRBV6-5 and TRBJ1-1; no clear D gene. The sequence was obtained from a female donor with Graves disease. Sequenced here: peripheral blood mononuclear cells (PBMCs), sampled when the disease was refractory, from a patient treated with antithyroid drugs. The CDR3, as DNA: TGTGCCAGCAGTTACGCCGTTGTGGGTGAAGCTTTCTTT. It translates to CASSYAVVGEAFF.